One sample yielded the 32 T cell receptor beta chains listed below, sequenced in a study of T cells in Graves' hyperthyroidism and ophthalmopathy. The CDR3 regions of TCR beta were amplified from RNA transcripts. An initial round of RT-PCR targeting the TCR CDR3 relied on the HTBI primer set. TCRdb analysed the multiplex PCR reads with MiXCR anew, one entry per CDR3 protein. The sample has 500,000 to 750,000 distinct CDR3 sequences, 12% to 15% seen once. The sequenced material came from blood. The receptors stem from a woman younger than 35 with Graves' ophthalmopathy.

This clonotype came up many times. The chain carries TRBV11-3 and TRBJ2-5; D is uncertain. V lost 7 bases to trimming and J lost 4 bases, with 13 bases between them. Looked up from germline, CDR1 is SGHNT and CDR2 is YENEEA. The length of the CDR3 is 13 residues. CDR3 in amino acids: CASKPRRPETQYF. Written as DNA, the CDR3 is TGTGCCAGCAAGCCCAGGCGTCCAGAGACCCAGTACTTC.

This clonotype has just a few counts. This sequence joins TRBV20-1 and TRBJ2-6, with D uncertain. V was cut by 6 bases and J by 4 bases, with 19 bases left in between. The germline gives CDR1 DFQATT, CDR2 SNEGSKA (reference sequence). This CDR3 has 16 residues. In nucleotides, the CDR3 is TGCAGTGCCTTGACGCCGTATGCGCCCGGGGCCAACGTCCTGACTTTC. Its protein product is CSALTPYAPGANVLTF.

CDR3 nucleotides: TGTGCCAGCAGTTTTGGGCTAGCGGGGGGAGCCAAAAACATTCAGTACTTC. It codes for CASSFGLAGGAKNIQYF. The V and J genes are TRBV27 and TRBJ2-4, with TRBD2 matching over 11 bases. The CDR3 runs 17 residues. V gave up 3 bases and J gave up 0 bases; unmatched junction bases: 4. Germline-derived CDR1 and CDR2 are MNHEY and SMNVEV (reference sequence).

This rearrangement joins TRBV4-3 to TRBJ2-6; no firm D call. Trimming removed 7 bases from V and 4 bases from J, with 23 bases in between. From germline, CDR1 is LGHNA and CDR2 YSLEER. The CDR3 loop spans 18 amino acids. DNA for the CDR3: TGCGCCAGCACTCCTTCGCCGGGTCAAAAAGGGGGGGCCAACGTCCTGACTTTC. Amino acid sequence: CASTPSPGQKGGANVLTF.

A few counts support this clonotype. Written as DNA, the CDR3 is TGTGCCAGTAGTATAGATCTATTCGACAGTAACAATGAGCAGTTCTTC. Translated: CASSIDLFDSNNEQFF. The chain is built from TRBV19 and TRBJ2-1, with a possible D match to TRBD1 (5 bases). Germline V gives CDR1 LNHDA, CDR2 SQIVND (reference sequence). There are 16 residues in the CDR3. The germline V and J ends were trimmed by 0 bases and 5 bases, with 14 bases remaining between them.

This clonotype was seen ten or more times. V gene TRBV9 combines with J gene TRBJ2-3; a weak D match, TRBD2 (6 bases). Germline V lookup: CDR1 SGDLS, CDR2 YYNGEE. The length of the CDR3 is 12 residues. V lost 5 bases, J lost 6 bases, and 10 bases lay in between. CDR3 nucleotides: TGTGCCAGCAGTGTCGGAGGGGATACGCAGTATTTT. Translation: CASSVGGDTQYF.

This clonotype was recorded at least ten times. CDR3 loop: CASSLGPGVIEFF. Here the CDR3 DNA reads TGTGCCAGCAGCTTAGGCCCCGGCGTAATAGAGTTCTTC. The V gene is TRBV11-2, the J gene TRBJ2-1; D is ambiguous. This CDR3 has 13 amino acids. Germline assignment: CDR1 SGHAT and CDR2 FQNNGV. Trimming stripped 1 base from V and 14 bases from J, with 15 bases between. The variable domain in full, completed from reference TRBV11-2 and TRBJ2-1, reads EAGVAQSPRYKIIEKRQSVAFWCNPISGHATLYWYQQILGQGPKLLIQFQNNGVVDDSQLPKDRFSAERLKGVDSTLKIQPAKLEDSAVYLCASSLGPGVIEFFGPGTRLTVL.

This clonotype was seen at least ten times. V and J are TRBV29-1 and TRBJ2-1; D not resolved. Germline V CDR1 and CDR2: SQVTM, ANQGSEA. V was clipped by 4 bases and J by 1 base, with 8 bases between them. This CDR3 has 13 amino acids. CDR3 nucleotides: TGCAGCGTTGTTACACTATCCTACAATGAGCAGTTCTTC. It translates to CSVVTLSYNEQFF.

At least ten counts were recorded for this clonotype. V usage is TRBV7-3 and J usage is TRBJ1-2; maybe TRBD1 (6 bases). Germline V gene lookup returns CDR1 SGHTA and CDR2 FQGTGA. Trimming removed 0 bases at V and 4 bases at J, with 12 bases between. CDR3 length equals 15 residues. The CDR3 here is CASSLTPEGGYGYTF. The CDR3 nucleotides are TGTGCCAGCAGCTTAACGCCCGAAGGGGGCTATGGCTACACCTTC.

This clonotype was seen a handful of times. This rearrangement joins TRBV24-1 to TRBJ2-2; the D gene is possibly TRBD2 (6 bases). The CDR3 is made up of 18 amino acids. Per the germline V gene, CDR1 is KGHDR and CDR2 is SFDVKD. V gave up 1 base and J gave up 1 base, with 15 bases separating them. The CDR3 region has the DNA TGTGCCACCAGTGATTTCCCCCGCCGGCGGGAGAACACCGGGGAGCTGTTTTTT. The encoded protein is CATSDFPRRRENTGELFF.

This clonotype was counted ten times or more. The chain is built from TRBV27 and TRBJ2-5; 7 bases agree with TRBD1. V shed 4 bases, J shed 4 bases, and the junction held 9 bases outside the gene matches. The germline gives CDR1 MNHEY, CDR2 SMNVEV (reference sequence). The CDR3 is made up of 15 amino acids. The CDR3 DNA sequence: TGTGCCAGCAGTTCCCTCAGGGGGTCAAGAGAGACCCAGTACTTC. Translated, it gives CASSSLRGSRETQYF.

The chain has TRBV13 and TRBJ2-5; a possible D gene is TRBD1 (6 bases). V was trimmed by 5 bases and J by 5 bases, leaving 15 bases between them. This CDR3 comprises 14 residues. Germline V gene sequence: CDR1 PRHDT, CDR2 FYEKMQ (reference sequence). CDR3 sequence: CASSVAGAIETQYF. Written as DNA, the CDR3 is TGTGCCAGCAGCGTAGCAGGGGCAATCGAGACCCAGTACTTC.

This clonotype was counted ten times or more. The genes are TRBV7-9 and TRBJ1-2, with 9 bases that match TRBD1. Germline V gene sequence: CDR1 SEHNR, CDR2 FQNEAQ (reference sequence). This CDR3 contains 16 residues. Trimming cost V 1 base and J 3 bases; bases outside gene matches: 6. The DNA for the CDR3 is TGTGCCAGCAGCTTAGGCGGAGGGACAGGGCACTATGGCTACACCTTC. As protein: CASSLGGGTGHYGYTF. The whole variable domain, remainder taken from reference TRBV7-9 and TRBJ1-2, is DTGVSQNPRHKITKRGQNVTFRCDPISEHNRLYWYRQTLGQGPEFLTYFQNEAQLEKSRLLSDRFSAERPKGSFSTLEIQRTEQGDSAMYLCASSLGGGTGHYGYTFGSGTRLTVV.

This clonotype was seen repeatedly, ten times or more. The chain links TRBV28 to TRBJ1-1, with TRBD1 matching over 7 bases. V lost 5 bases and J lost 0; bases outside the gene matches: 6. The length of the CDR3 is 15 residues. Per the germline V gene, CDR1 is MDHEN and CDR2 is SYDVKM. Here the CDR3 reads CASSPGQNMNTEAFF. CDR3 DNA sequence: TGTGCCAGCAGTCCGGGACAGAACATGAACACTGAAGCTTTCTTT.

This chain connects TRBV7-2 to TRBJ2-1, with TRBD2 identical over 11 bases. CDR1 SGHTA and CDR2 FQGNSA come from the germline V gene. CDR3 length: 18 residues. V shed 4 bases and J 6 bases; nucleotides not matched to a gene: 14. CDR3 DNA sequence: TGTGCCAGCAGCTCTGGGGCACTAGCGGGAGACAACCTCAATGAGCAGTTCTTC. Translation: CASSSGALAGDNLNEQFF.

This clonotype was observed many times. This rearrangement joins TRBV30 to TRBJ2-7; D possibly corresponds to TRBD2 (5 bases). Germline CDR1 GTSNPN, CDR2 SVGIG (reference sequence). The CDR3 spans 13 residues. Trimming removed 5 bases at V and 1 base at J, with 12 bases between. The CDR3 coding sequence is TGTGCCTGGGGAAGGAGGCAATCCTACGAGCAGTACTTC. Its translation is CAWGRRQSYEQYF.

The V call is TRBV5-1, the J call TRBJ2-1; 9 nucleotides line up with TRBD1. The V segment lost 6 bases and the J segment 2 bases; nucleotides outside the gene matches: 6. The CDR3 runs 15 residues. Germline V gene data show CDR1 as SGHRS and CDR2 as YFSETQ. The CDR3 DNA is TGCGCCAGCACAAACACAGGGGGCGCCTACAATGAGCAGTTCTTC. Its translation: CASTNTGGAYNEQFF.

The sample holds a few counts of this clonotype. The J gene is TRBJ2-1, the V gene TRBV27; D unresolved. Trimming took off 3 bases at V and 2 bases at J, with 11 bases between the two ends. This CDR3 spans 15 amino acids. Germline V lookup: CDR1 MNHEY, CDR2 SMNVEV (reference sequence). CDR3 sequence reads: CASSFGSSPYNEQFF. The DNA of the CDR3 is TGTGCCAGCAGTTTTGGATCGTCTCCCTACAATGAGCAGTTCTTC.

The chain is built from TRBV5-1 and TRBJ1-3; unclear D gene. This CDR3 region has 14 residues. V lost 4 bases to trimming and J lost 4 bases, with 12 bases between them. Germline loops: CDR1 SGHRS, CDR2 YFSETQ. The CDR3 reads CASSEPSPGNTIYF. CDR3 nucleotide sequence: TGCGCCAGCAGCGAACCCTCCCCAGGAAACACCATATATTTT.

The genes are TRBV19 and TRBJ2-2; no clear D. CDR3 length: 15 amino acids. Trimming took off 3 bases at V and 1 base at J, with 9 bases between the two ends. Germline V gene sequence: CDR1 LNHDA, CDR2 SQIVND (reference sequence). In DNA, the CDR3 is TGTGCCAGTAGTATTAATTCACGGAACACCGGGGAGCTGTTTTTT. It codes for CASSINSRNTGELFF.

In this sample, this clonotype turned up many times. This chain connects TRBV6-4 to TRBJ2-7, with TRBD2 matching 7 bases. Germline trimming cut 3 bases from V and 1 base from J; bases unmatched to any gene: 6. The CDR3 is 15 amino acids. In germline, CDR1 is MRHNA, CDR2 SNTAGT. DNA for the CDR3: TGTGCCAGCAGTGAGGGGGTTAGCGGGTCCTACGAGCAGTACTTC. It is translated as CASSEGVSGSYEQYF.

This clonotype occurred many times. The J gene is TRBJ2-7, the V gene TRBV6-1; no reliable D call. The CDR3 length is 14 residues. Trimming cost V 8 bases and J 3 bases, with 17 bases left between them. Germline V gene data show CDR1 as MNHNS and CDR2 as SASEGT. The CDR3 bases are TGTGCCAGCGACGAACGGGCCTTGGACTACGAGCAGTACTTC. Translated, it gives CASDERALDYEQYF.

The chain carries TRBV7-9 and TRBJ2-1; 8 bases agree with TRBD2. Germline V gene lookup returns CDR1 SEHNR and CDR2 FQNEAQ (reference sequence). Trimming at V came to 5 bases and at J to 5 bases, leaving 2 bases not matched to a gene. The length of the CDR3 is 13 residues. CDR3 nucleotides: TGTGCCAGCAGCGGGACTAGAAACAATGAGCAGTTCTTC. It is translated as CASSGTRNNEQFF.

This clonotype came up a few times. The gene calls are TRBV6-2 or TRBV6-3 and TRBJ1-5; TRBD1 matches at 11 bases. CDR3 size: 18 residues. Looked up from germline, CDR1 is MNHEY and CDR2 is SVGEGT. Losses at the gene ends were 5 bases for V and 2 bases for J; bases not matched to a gene: 11. The CDR3 coding sequence is TGTGCCAGCAGTAGTTACCTTAGGACAGGGGGCGGCAATCAGCCCCAGCATTTT. Translation: CASSSYLRTGGGNQPQHF.

The sample holds a few counts of this clonotype. The chain is built from TRBV5-6 and TRBJ2-5; perhaps TRBD2 as D (7 bases). Trimming cost V 4 bases and J 5 bases, with 21 bases left between them. CDR1 is SGHDT, CDR2 YYEEEE, per germline. The length of the CDR3 is 16 residues. The CDR3 DNA follows: TGTGCCAGCAGCCCGCCTGGGGGGGCGGTACGCGAGACCCAGTACTTC. Its protein is CASSPPGGAVRETQYF.

This clonotype was observed at least ten times. This sequence joins TRBV12-5 and TRBJ2-3; D is unclear. The V end lost 3 bases, the J end lost 0 bases, and 7 bases lay between the germline ends. This CDR3 is 14 amino acids long. Germline-derived CDR1 and CDR2 are LGHNT and FRNRAP. CDR3 in amino acids: CASGLGLSTDTQYF. The CDR3 bases are TGTGCTAGTGGTTTAGGTCTAAGCACAGATACGCAGTATTTT.

This clonotype came up once. J is TRBJ2-7 and V is TRBV4-3; 10 bases line up with TRBD1. Germline V CDR1 and CDR2: LGHNA, YSLEER. The CDR3 has 17 amino acids. The J segment lost 5 bases and the V segment lost 1 base, leaving 11 bases of the junction unmatched. The CDR3 spells CASSQGGPGQGPDEQYF. CDR3 nucleotides: TGCGCCAGCAGCCAAGGGGGACCGGGACAGGGGCCCGACGAGCAGTACTTC.

J is TRBJ1-6 and V is TRBV28; TRBD1 agrees at 7 bases. Germline loops: CDR1 MDHEN, CDR2 SYDVKM. The CDR3 is made up of 20 amino acids. With V trimmed by 10 bases and J by 1 base, 22 bases remained unmatched. CDR3 nucleotides: TGTGCCACCTCCCAGAGGAAGGGGACAGACAGAAGGTCCTATAATTCACCCCTCCACTTT. Its translation: CATSQRKGTDRRSYNSPLHF.

This chain connects TRBV19 to TRBJ1-4; possible D gene TRBD1, 5 bases. This CDR3 comprises 16 residues. The germline V gene encodes CDR1 LNHDA and CDR2 SQIVND (reference sequence). Trimming pared 3 bases from V and 2 bases from J, leaving 13 bases between. DNA for the CDR3: TGTGCCAGTAGTATTTCGGGGCCCGGTACTAATGAAAAACTGTTTTTT. It is translated as CASSISGPGTNEKLFF.

This clonotype was counted at least ten times. V gene TRBV4-2 combines with J gene TRBJ1-2; D is unclear. The CDR3 contains 15 residues. The germline V gene has CDR1 LGHNA and CDR2 YNFKEQ. V was cut by 0 bases and J by 6 bases, with 14 bases left in between. This CDR3 reads CASSQDLRSSNGYTF. The CDR3 DNA reads TGTGCCAGCAGCCAAGATCTCCGGTCCTCGAATGGCTACACCTTC.

This clonotype has just a few counts. The chain uses TRBV7-9 and TRBJ1-4, with D perhaps TRBD1 (6 bases). Between the trimmed V and J ends, which lost 6 bases and 4 bases, there was a span of 15 bases. Germline loops: CDR1 SEHNR, CDR2 FQNEAQ (reference sequence). The CDR3 contains 15 residues. CDR3 bases: TGTGCCAGCAGTTTTCCGGGACACCTTAATGAAAAACTGTTTTTT. This encodes CASSFPGHLNEKLFF.

In this sample, this clonotype turned up many times. In DNA form, the CDR3 reads TGCAGTGCTCCGGGGAGACGCTACGAGCAGTACTTC. Amino acids: CSAPGRRYEQYF. The rearrangement uses TRBV20-1 and TRBJ2-7; D might be TRBD2 (5 bases). CDR3 length: 12 amino acids. Germline loops: CDR1 DFQATT, CDR2 SNEGSKA (reference sequence). Trimming left V 5 bases short and J 3 bases short, with 11 bases between.